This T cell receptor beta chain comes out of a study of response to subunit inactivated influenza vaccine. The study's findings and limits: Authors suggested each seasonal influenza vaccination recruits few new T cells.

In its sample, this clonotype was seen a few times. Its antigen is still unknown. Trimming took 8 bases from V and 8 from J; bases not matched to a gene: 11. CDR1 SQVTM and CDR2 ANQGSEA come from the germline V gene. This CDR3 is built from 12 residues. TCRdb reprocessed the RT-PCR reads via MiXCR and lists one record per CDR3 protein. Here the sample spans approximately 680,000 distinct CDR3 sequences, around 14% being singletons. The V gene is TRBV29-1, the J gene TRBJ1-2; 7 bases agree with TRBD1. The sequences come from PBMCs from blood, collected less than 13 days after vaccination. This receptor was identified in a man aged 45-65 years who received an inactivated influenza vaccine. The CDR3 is CSSKRDSVGYTF. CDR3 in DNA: TGCAGCTCAAAAAGGGACAGTGTGGGCTACACCTTC.